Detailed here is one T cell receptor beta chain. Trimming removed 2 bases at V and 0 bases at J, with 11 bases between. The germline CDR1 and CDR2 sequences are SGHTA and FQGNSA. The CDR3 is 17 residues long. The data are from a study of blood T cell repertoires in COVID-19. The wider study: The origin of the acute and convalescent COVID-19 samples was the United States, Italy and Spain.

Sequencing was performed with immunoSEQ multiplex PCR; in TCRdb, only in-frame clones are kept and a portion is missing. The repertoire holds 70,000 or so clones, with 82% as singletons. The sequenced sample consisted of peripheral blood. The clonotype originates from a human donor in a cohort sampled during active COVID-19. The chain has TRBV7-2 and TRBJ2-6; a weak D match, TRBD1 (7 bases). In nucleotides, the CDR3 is TGTGCCAGCAGCTTACGACAGGGACTCTCTGGGGCCAACGTCCTGACTTTC. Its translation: CASSLRQGLSGANVLTF.